The 27 T cell receptor beta chains presented below share a single source sample, sequenced in a study of blood T cell repertoires in COVID-19. This table comes from immunoSEQ multiplex PCR, and its TCRdb copy is limited to in-frame clones, with some not included. In the table there are about 68,000 clones, more than 75% of which are singletons. Sample: peripheral blood. Every receptor here comes from a man over 45 with active COVID-19.

This rearrangement joins TRBV6-6 to TRBJ2-5, with a weak D call TRBD2 (6 bases). The V gene lost 6 bases and the J gene lost 5 bases, with 16 bases spanning the gap. This CDR3 has 14 residues. Germline loops: CDR1 MNHNY, CDR2 SVGAGI (reference sequence). Here the CDR3 reads CASRDSRAGETQYF. CDR3 in DNA: TGTGCCAGCAGGGACTCCCGCGCGGGGGAGACCCAGTACTTC.

The chain carries TRBV7-2 and TRBJ2-2, with no clear D. The CDR3 covers 15 residues. V was pared by 3 bases and J by 4 bases, with 12 bases between. Germline V gene lookup returns CDR1 SGHTA and CDR2 FQGNSA. In DNA form, the CDR3 reads TGTGCCAGCAGCTTTCCCATCACTCCCACCGGGGAGCTGTTTTTT. It yields the protein CASSFPITPTGELFF.

The genes are TRBV7-2 and TRBJ2-5; 7 nucleotides match TRBD1. Germline V lookup: CDR1 SGHTA, CDR2 FQGNSA. The CDR3 runs to 13 residues. Losses at the gene ends were 5 bases for V and 2 bases for J; bases not matched to a gene: 2. This CDR3 reads CASSMGQQETQYF. CDR3 in DNA: TGTGCCAGCAGCATGGGACAGCAAGAGACCCAGTACTTC.

This chain connects TRBV7-3 to TRBJ2-3; a weak D match, TRBD2 (7 bases). The germline CDR1 and CDR2 sequences are SGHTA and FQGTGA. This CDR3 is 15 amino acids long. V was trimmed by 5 bases and J by 3 bases, leaving 15 bases between them. The CDR3 region is CASSLRGGRTDTQYF. CDR3 DNA sequence: TGTGCCAGCAGCCTCCGCGGGGGCCGGACAGATACGCAGTATTTT.

This rearrangement joins TRBV5-1 to TRBJ1-5; 7 bases fit TRBD1. Germline CDR1 SGHRS, CDR2 YFSETQ. Trimming removed 0 bases from V and 6 bases from J; junction bases left unmatched: 3. There are 14 residues in the CDR3. The DNA for the CDR3 is TGCGCCAGCAGCTTGGAGGGGACAGCTCAGCCCCAGCATTTT. It codes for CASSLEGTAQPQHF.

The chain couples TRBV25-1 to TRBJ2-2, with D uncertain. V lost 2 bases to trimming and J lost 8 bases, with 3 bases between them. This CDR3 region has 11 residues. CDR1 and CDR2 (germline): MGHDK, SYGVNS. CDR3 DNA: TGTGCCAGCAGTGAAACAGGGGAGCTGTTTTTT. Its translation: CASSETGELFF.

This chain joins TRBV5-1 and TRBJ2-1, with 15 bases lining up with TRBD2. CDR3 length equals 16 residues. Trimming cost V 4 bases and J 7 bases; bases outside gene matches: 6. Germline V gives CDR1 SGHRS, CDR2 YFSETQ. CDR3 sequence: CASSLRTSGGANEQFF. The CDR3 bases are TGCGCCAGCAGCCTCAGGACTAGCGGGGGGGCGAATGAGCAGTTCTTC.

This chain uses TRBV2 with TRBJ1-5; 7 bases map to TRBD1. The junction had 10 bases not matched to a gene; V was cut back by 6 bases and J by 5 bases. This CDR3 is built from 15 residues. The germline V gene encodes CDR1 SNHLY and CDR2 FYNNEI. The CDR3 sequence: CASSPRDSLDQPQHF. In nucleotides, the CDR3 is TGTGCCAGCAGCCCCCGGGACAGTCTCGATCAGCCCCAGCATTTT. The full variable domain, its missing parts supplied by reference TRBV2 and TRBJ1-5, is EPEVTQTPSHQVTQMGQEVILRCVPISNHLYFYWYRQILGQKVEFLVSFYNNEISEKSEIFDDQFSVERPDGSNFTLKIRSTKLEDSAMYFCASSPRDSLDQPQHFGDGTRLSIL.

This chain joins TRBV15 and TRBJ2-2; 9 nucleotides align to TRBD2. The CDR3 runs 18 residues. The V gene end was trimmed by 0 bases and the J gene end by 4 bases; junction bases not matched to a gene: 9. Germline V gene sequence: CDR1 LNHNV, CDR2 YYDKDF (reference sequence). The CDR3 loop reads CATSRDLIAGEGTGELFF. Written as DNA, the CDR3 is TGTGCCACCAGCAGAGATTTAATAGCGGGAGAAGGCACCGGGGAGCTGTTTTTT.

V usage is TRBV29-1 and J usage is TRBJ1-1; 7 bases match TRBD1. Trimming took 4 bases from V and 7 from J; bases not matched to a gene: 12. Germline CDR1 SQVTM, CDR2 ANQGSEA. This CDR3 spans 14 amino acids. The CDR3 loop reads CSVGGGGLKIEAFF. The CDR3 DNA reads as TGCAGCGTTGGAGGGGGCGGTCTTAAGATTGAAGCTTTCTTT.

The J gene is TRBJ2-7, the V gene TRBV2, with a tentative D call TRBD1 (5 bases). The CDR3 loop spans 15 amino acids. Germline-derived CDR1 and CDR2 are SNHLY and FYNNEI. V lost 2 bases, J lost 7 bases, and 18 bases lay in between. The CDR3 DNA is TGTGCCAGCAGTGAACAGGGATCCCCTATGAGGGAGCAGTACTTC. This sequence encodes CASSEQGSPMREQYF.

The chain couples TRBV9 to TRBJ2-7; 9 bases are shared with TRBD1. CDR1 SGDLS and CDR2 YYNGEE come from the germline V gene. The CDR3 is 14 residues long. V lost 0 bases to trimming and J lost 3 bases; unmatched junction nucleotides: 1. The DNA for the CDR3 is TGTGCCAGCAGCGTAGGGACAGGGGACTACGAGCAGTACTTC. Its translation: CASSVGTGDYEQYF.

The CDR3 region has the DNA TGTGCCAGCCAAACTCCCCGGGGGGGGAACGAGCAGTACTTC. Protein sequence: CASQTPRGGNEQYF. The V call is TRBV6-5, the J call TRBJ2-7, with 8 bases lining up with TRBD2. In germline, CDR1 is MNHEY, CDR2 SVGAGI. V dropped 8 bases and J dropped 5; count of bases not matched to a gene: 11. The CDR3 is made up of 14 amino acids.

The chain uses TRBV28 and TRBJ1-2; D uncertain. This CDR3 is 15 amino acids long. Deletions cut 6 bases from V and 6 bases from J, with 20 bases between. Germline V gene lookup returns CDR1 MDHEN and CDR2 SYDVKM. CDR3 sequence: CASRPIRRREDGYTF. The DNA for the CDR3 is TGTGCCAGCAGACCGATTCGACGAAGAGAGGATGGCTACACCTTC.

V is TRBV28 and J is TRBJ2-1; 10 bases map to TRBD1. The germline V gene has CDR1 MDHEN and CDR2 SYDVKM. The CDR3 extends over 17 amino acids. V was clipped by 5 bases and J by 10 bases; unmatched bases: 17. The CDR3 bases are TGTGCCAGCAGTGCCCCGGCCGGGGGACAGGGGATAGGAGAGCAGTTCTTC. Its protein is CASSAPAGGQGIGEQFF. Variable domain in full (rest from reference TRBV28 and TRBJ2-1): DVKVTQSSRYLVKRTGEKVFLECVQDMDHENMFWYRQDPGLGLRLIYFSYDVKMKEKGDIPEGYSVSREKKERFSLILESASTNQTSMYLCASSAPAGGQGIGEQFFGPGTRLTVL.

In this sample, this clone turned up once. The CDR3: CASSPETDEAFF. Written as DNA, the CDR3 is TGTGCCAGCAGCCCGGAGACGGATGAAGCTTTCTTT. J is TRBJ1-1 and V is TRBV6-5; unclear D gene. In germline, CDR1 is MNHEY, CDR2 SVGAGI. Deletions cut 6 bases from V and 7 bases from J, with 12 bases between. CDR3 size: 12 residues.

The chain is built from TRBV28 and TRBJ2-4; perhaps TRBD1 as D (6 bases). The CDR3 has 17 residues. Germline CDR1 is MDHEN and CDR2 is SYDVKM. Trimming left V 5 bases short and J 1 base short, with 18 bases between. In DNA form, the CDR3 reads TGTGCCAGCAGTCGACGGAACAGGGAGAAGGCCAAAAACATTCAGTACTTC. It translates to CASSRRNREKAKNIQYF. Together with reference TRBV28 and TRBJ2-4, the CDR3 gives the full variable domain: DVKVTQSSRYLVKRTGEKVFLECVQDMDHENMFWYRQDPGLGLRLIYFSYDVKMKEKGDIPEGYSVSREKKERFSLILESASTNQTSMYLCASSRRNREKAKNIQYFGAGTRLSVL.

This chain links TRBV7-9 with TRBJ1-1; no clear D. The CDR3 spans 14 residues. V was trimmed by 1 base and J by 1 base, leaving 7 bases between them. Germline CDR1 is SEHNR and CDR2 is FQNEAQ (reference sequence). The DNA of the CDR3 is TGTGCCAGCAGCTTAGGTGGCGGGAACACTGAAGCTTTCTTT. It codes for CASSLGGGNTEAFF.

In this sample, this clone turned up a few times. The chain carries TRBV24-1 and TRBJ2-5, with 8 bases matching TRBD1. With 5 bases clipped from V and 5 bases from J, the junction kept 9 bases outside the gene matches. CDR3 length: 15 residues. In germline, CDR1 is KGHDR, CDR2 SFDVKD. The CDR3 region is CATSGGQEHRETQYF. DNA for the CDR3: TGTGCCACCAGTGGGGGACAGGAACATCGGGAGACCCAGTACTTC.

The gene calls are TRBV2 and TRBJ2-7; TRBD1 matches at 7 bases. Germline CDR1 is SNHLY and CDR2 is FYNNEI. The CDR3 extends over 13 amino acids. V gave up 11 bases and J gave up 6 bases; unmatched junction bases: 13. The CDR3 sequence: CAVPGQTNFEQYF. DNA of the CDR3: TGTGCCGTACCGGGACAGACTAACTTCGAGCAGTACTTC.

The J gene is TRBJ2-5, the V gene TRBV6-2 or TRBV6-3; 7 bases are a match to TRBD2. Germline loops: CDR1 MNHEY, CDR2 SVGEGT. V shed 2 bases, J shed 1 base, and the junction held 10 bases outside the gene matches. This CDR3 has 17 amino acids. Here the CDR3 DNA reads TGTGCCAGCAGTTACCCCACAGGTGCTAGCGGCCAAGAGACCCAGTACTTC. Its protein is CASSYPTGASGQETQYF.

This sequence joins TRBV2 and TRBJ2-7; TRBD1 aligns across 11 bases. The CDR3 contains 17 residues. CDR1 is SNHLY, CDR2 FYNNEI, per germline. The ends lost 3 bases at V and 5 bases at J; junction bases unmatched: 12. As DNA, the CDR3 is TGTGCCAGCAGTGACCCCCCGGGGCGGGACAGGGGGAACGAGCAGTACTTC. Translation: CASSDPPGRDRGNEQYF.

The chain employs TRBV28 and TRBJ1-2; D gene unclear. Germline V gene lookup returns CDR1 MDHEN and CDR2 SYDVKM. The CDR3 is 15 residues long. Trimming stripped 2 bases from V and 6 bases from J, with 16 bases between. The CDR3 protein is CASSLATGLGNGYTF. The CDR3 DNA sequence: TGTGCCAGCAGTTTAGCGACGGGGTTGGGTAATGGCTACACCTTC.

V and J are TRBV5-4 and TRBJ2-5, with D perhaps matching TRBD2 (5 bases). This CDR3 is 15 amino acids long. Germline CDR1 reads SGHNT; CDR2 reads YYREEE (reference sequence). With 2 bases removed from V and 1 base from J, the gap between germline ends came to 12 bases. The CDR3 sequence: CASSFFTGSQETQYF. Here the CDR3 DNA reads TGTGCCAGCAGCTTCTTCACGGGATCCCAAGAGACCCAGTACTTC. Supplemented by reference TRBV5-4 and TRBJ2-5, the full variable domain reads ETGVTQSPTHLIKTRGQQVTLRCSSQSGHNTVSWYQQALGQGPQFIFQYYREEENGRGNFPPRFSGLQFPNYSSELNVNALELDDSALYLCASSFFTGSQETQYFGPGTRLLVL.

This chain uses TRBV5-8 with TRBJ2-3; D gene ambiguous. This CDR3 contains 13 residues. Germline V gene sequence: CDR1 SGHTS, CDR2 YDEGEE. Trimming took 4 bases from V and 6 from J, leaving 12 bases between them. The CDR3 reads CASSLLDGDTQYF. The DNA for the CDR3 is TGTGCCAGCAGCCTTTTAGACGGGGATACGCAGTATTTT.

The sample holds one count of this clone. This same CDR3 is encoded by further DNA sequences in the sample. V gene TRBV5-1 combines with J gene TRBJ2-3; D might be TRBD2 (5 bases). The V end lost 1 base, the J end lost 4 bases, and 10 bases lay between the germline ends. The CDR3 is 14 residues long. Germline V gene sequence: CDR1 SGHRS, CDR2 YFSETQ. The CDR3 sequence: CASSLSAGSDTQYF. The CDR3 DNA reads as TGCGCCAGCAGCTTGAGTGCGGGTTCAGATACGCAGTATTTT.

Written as DNA, the CDR3 is TGTGCCATGGGGCAGGGGGAGACCCAGTACTTC. Translation: CAMGQGETQYF. This chain joins TRBV30 and TRBJ2-5; a weak D match, TRBD1 (6 bases). Per germline, CDR1 GTSNPN and CDR2 SVGIG (reference sequence). The length of the CDR3 is 11 residues. V was shortened by 8 bases and J by 5 bases, with 12 bases between the two germline ends.